These 14 T cell receptor beta chains were sequenced from one sample in a study of identical twins' blood T cells (dated by TCRdb to the early 2010s). Receptor amplification or capture employed 5' RACE. TCRdb records Illumina Genome Analyzer IIx as the sequencer. Using fastp trimming at Q25 and MiXCR clonotype assembly, TCRdb reanalyzed the public sequencing data and kept in-frame beta chains. Rows with one shared CDR3 protein collapse into an entry with the most common genes and DNA. The sample contains hundreds of thousands of distinct CDR3 sequences, roughly 28% of them found a single time. Of the sample, around 5.6% falls within the top ten clones. Sample: PBMCs. These receptors came from a woman aged 18 to 55 in good health.

For this clonotype: One end of the junction varies from germline; a read error may be responsible. The rearrangement uses TRBV10-3 and TRBJ2-7; possibly TRBD1 or TRBD2 for D (7 bases each). The length of the CDR3 is 14 residues. Per germline, CDR1 ENHRY and CDR2 SYGVKD. The CDR3: CAIKGQARDYGQYF. The CDR3 region has the DNA TGTGCCATTAAAGGACAGGCGAGGGACTACGGGCAGTACTTC.

The V and J genes are TRBV14 and TRBJ2-7, with TRBD2 identical over 10 bases. This CDR3 is 15 amino acids long. J gave up 3 bases and V 2 bases, and 4 bases lay outside the gene matches. Looked up from germline, CDR1 is SGHDN and CDR2 is FVKESK. DNA of the CDR3: TGTGCCAGCAGCCAAATAAGCGGGAGGGACTACGAGCAGTACTTC. Amino acid sequence: CASSQISGRDYEQYF.

The chain couples TRBV5-1 to TRBJ1-1; D ambiguous. The length of the CDR3 is 12 residues. The germline V gene has CDR1 SGHRS and CDR2 YFSETQ. The ends were cut back, 2 bases at V and 5 bases at J, with 7 bases in the middle. The CDR3 DNA reads as TGCGCCAGCAGCTTACAGCCTACTGAAGCTTTCTTT. Translation: CASSLQPTEAFF.

This sequence joins TRBV12-3 or TRBV12-4 and TRBJ1-2; 10 bases fit TRBD1. The V segment lost 2 bases and the J segment 8 bases; nucleotides outside the gene matches: 5. This CDR3 is built from 14 residues. The CDR3 loop reads CASSLRTGGRGYTF. CDR3 DNA: TGTGCCAGCAGTTTAAGGACAGGGGGTCGAGGCTACACCTTC.

This clonotype was seen a few times. The genes are TRBV11-2 and TRBJ1-1; TRBD1 matches at 8 bases. The CDR3 loop spans 13 amino acids. Trimming cost V 3 bases and J 7 bases; bases outside gene matches: 4. Germline-derived CDR1 and CDR2 are SGHAT and FQNNGV. DNA for the CDR3: TGTGCCAGCAGCTTCGGACAGGGCAATGAAGCTTTCTTT. Translated, it gives CASSFGQGNEAFF.

The rearrangement joins TRBV27 to TRBJ1-1; no definite D call. The CDR3 is 12 residues long. Trimming took off 6 bases at V and 12 bases at J, with 17 bases between the two ends. Germline CDR1 and CDR2: MNHEY and SMNVEV (reference sequence). The CDR3 sequence is CASRSPRYTPFF. For the CDR3, the DNA is TGTGCCAGCAGAAGCCCCCGATACACTCCTTTCTTT.

This chain connects TRBV11-2 to TRBJ2-1; D gene ambiguous. Trimming removed 2 bases at V and 0 bases at J, with 11 bases between. The CDR3 spans 16 residues. The germline V gene encodes CDR1 SGHAT and CDR2 FQNNGV. CDR3 nucleotides: TGTGCCAGCAGCTTAATGGTCCAGAGCTCCTACAATGAGCAGTTCTTC. This sequence encodes CASSLMVQSSYNEQFF.

This clonotype turned up a few times. The chain couples TRBV10-3 to TRBJ1-3; D unclear. The germline gives CDR1 ENHRY, CDR2 SYGVKD. Trimming removed 6 bases at V and 1 base at J, with 7 bases between. The CDR3 length is 13 residues. The CDR3 sequence: CAIRPVSGNTIYF. In nucleotides, the CDR3 is TGTGCCATCAGACCAGTATCTGGAAACACCATATATTTT.

This clonotype was counted many times. This chain joins TRBV15 and TRBJ1-3; D gene ambiguous. Trimming removed 7 bases from V and 8 bases from J, with 15 bases in between. CDR3 size: 13 residues. Germline V gene lookup returns CDR1 LNHNV and CDR2 YYDKDF (reference sequence). CDR3 loop: CATKPVARDTIYF. CDR3 in DNA: TGTGCCACCAAACCGGTCGCCCGGGACACCATATATTTT. Together with reference TRBV15 and TRBJ1-3, the CDR3 gives the full variable domain: DAMVIQNPRYQVTQFGKPVTLSCSQTLNHNVMYWYQQKSSQAPKLLFHYYDKDFNNEADTPDNFQSRRPNTSFCFLDIRSPGLGDTAMYLCATKPVARDTIYFGEGSWLTVV.

The sample holds many counts of this clonotype. Mismatch with germline at one junction end may stem from a read error. This sequence joins TRBV5-1 and TRBJ2-3; TRBD2 matches 9 bases. The CDR3 length is 15 residues. Germline-derived CDR1 and CDR2 are SGHRS and YFSETQ. The CDR3 DNA reads TGTGCCAGCAGTCTGGGACTAGCCGGCACAGATACGCAGTATTTT. Amino acid sequence: CASSLGLAGTDTQYF.

The chain employs TRBV6-1 and TRBJ1-2; D not resolved. V was cut by 1 base and J by 4 bases, with 13 bases left in between. Germline CDR1 and CDR2: MNHNS and SASEGT. This CDR3 region has 15 residues. The CDR3 sequence: CASSEVHRTAYGYTF. CDR3 nucleotides: TGTGCCAGCAGTGAAGTACACCGTACCGCCTATGGCTACACCTTC.

This clonotype came up a few times. J is TRBJ1-1 and V is TRBV4-2; D remains ambiguous. Deletions cut 4 bases from V and 5 bases from J, with 11 bases between. Germline V gene data show CDR1 as LGHNA and CDR2 as YNFKEQ. This CDR3 comprises 13 residues. In DNA, the CDR3 is TGTGCCAGCAGCCCGGTCAAGGGAACTGAAGCTTTCTTT. Translating it yields CASSPVKGTEAFF.

CDR3 region: CASSFSQGYGYTF. As DNA, the CDR3 is TGTGCCAGCAGTTTCTCCCAGGGGTATGGCTACACCTTC. The chain combines TRBV27 with TRBJ1-2; a weak D match, TRBD1 (6 bases). V gave up 3 bases and J gave up 5 bases, with 10 bases separating them. Per germline, CDR1 MNHEY and CDR2 SMNVEV (reference sequence). There are 13 residues in the CDR3.

J is TRBJ1-1 and V is TRBV6-5, with D hard to call. There are 15 residues in the CDR3. Trimming removed 7 bases from V and 0 bases from J, with 15 bases in between. Per the germline V gene, CDR1 is MNHEY and CDR2 is SVGAGI. The CDR3 DNA is TGTGCCAGCACAGCCATCCCACCGATGAACACTGAAGCTTTCTTT. Residues: CASTAIPPMNTEAFF.